One sample yielded the 18 T cell receptor beta chains listed below, sequenced in a study of CD8 T cells in Susac syndrome. The RNA, roughly 0.5 to 1 ug, was put through reverse transcription using random hexamers. TCRdb processed the immunoSEQ multiplex PCR reads anew with MiXCR; each CDR3 protein has one entry. The data show around 71,000 distinct CDR3 sequences, roughly 93% seen once. The sequenced sample consisted of CD4+ T cells from PBMCs. Receptors were obtained from a human donor with Susac syndrome.

This chain links TRBV28 with TRBJ2-5; D is perhaps TRBD1 or TRBD2 (5 bases each). The germline V gene has CDR1 MDHEN and CDR2 SYDVKM. The CDR3 is 16 amino acids. Trimming cost V 3 bases and J 2 bases, with 16 bases left between them. The CDR3 coding sequence is TGTGCCAGCAGTTTGGGGGTACTCCGGGAACAAGAGACCCAGTACTTC. Translation: CASSLGVLREQETQYF.

V gene TRBV20-1 combines with J gene TRBJ2-5, with 16 bases fitting TRBD2. V lost 5 bases, J lost 7 bases, and 13 bases stayed unmatched. This CDR3 spans 17 amino acids. CDR1 is DFQATT and CDR2 is SNEGSKA in the germline V gene (reference sequence). As DNA, the CDR3 is TGCAGTGCTGCCCGCCCGGGACTAGCGGGGGGGTTGGGGACCCAGTACTTC. Residues: CSAARPGLAGGLGTQYF.

The chain carries TRBV11-1 and TRBJ1-1; 7 bases are a match to TRBD1. In germline, CDR1 is SGHAT, CDR2 FQDESV (reference sequence). V gave up 6 bases and J gave up 4 bases; unmatched junction bases: 14. CDR3 length: 16 residues. In DNA, the CDR3 is TGTGCCAGCAGAAGATCTTGGGACAGCCCGGGCACTGAAGCTTTCTTT. Translated: CASRRSWDSPGTEAFF.

V is TRBV29-1 and J is TRBJ2-1, with D possibly TRBD2 on 6 matching bases. With 3 bases removed from V and 6 bases from J, the gap between germline ends came to 6 bases. Germline V lookup: CDR1 SQVTM, CDR2 ANQGSEA. The CDR3 sequence is 11 residues long. CDR3 sequence (DNA): TGCAGCGTTGAGCGGGGCAATGAGCAGTTCTTC. It is translated as CSVERGNEQFF.

This clonotype was seen just once. The chain is built from TRBV18 and TRBJ2-7, with unresolved D. The CDR3 loop spans 14 amino acids. The V gene lost 6 bases and the J gene lost 2 bases, with 14 bases spanning the gap. Germline V gene lookup returns CDR1 KGHSH and CDR2 LQKENI. The CDR3 nucleotides are TGTGCCAGCTCTCTTCCCGGCCCTACCTACGAGCAGTACTTC. Amino acids: CASSLPGPTYEQYF.

The J gene is TRBJ1-1, the V gene TRBV6-2 or TRBV6-3; TRBD1 aligns across 7 bases. The germline CDR1 and CDR2 sequences are MNHEY and SVGEGT. J lost 0 bases, V lost 5 bases, and 12 bases had no gene match. The CDR3 runs 17 residues. In DNA, the CDR3 is TGTGCCAGCAGTGACGCCGACAGGGTGGAAATGAACACTGAAGCTTTCTTT. Residues: CASSDADRVEMNTEAFF.

The chain is built from TRBV15 and TRBJ1-2; D is perhaps TRBD1 (5 bases). Germline values: CDR1 LNHNV, CDR2 YYDKDF (reference sequence). The germline V and J ends were trimmed by 4 bases and 7 bases, with 13 bases remaining between them. The CDR3 sequence is 13 residues long. The DNA for the CDR3 is TGTGCCACCAGCACGAGACGGGACGCTGGCTACACCTTC. It yields the protein CATSTRRDAGYTF.

This clonotype has just one count. V is TRBV25-1 and J is TRBJ2-3; D gene ambiguous. Trimming took 5 bases from V and 1 from J, leaving 7 bases between them. The germline CDR1 and CDR2 sequences are MGHDK and SYGVNS. CDR3 length equals 13 residues. DNA of the CDR3: TGTGCCAGCAGTTCTGCGGGCACAGATACGCAGTATTTT. Protein product: CASSSAGTDTQYF.

This sequence joins TRBV28 and TRBJ2-1, with D unresolved. Germline V gene sequence: CDR1 MDHEN, CDR2 SYDVKM. The CDR3 loop spans 14 amino acids. The germline V and J ends were trimmed by 6 bases and 1 base, with 10 bases remaining between them. Here the CDR3 reads CASRVFGSYNEQFF. As DNA, the CDR3 is TGTGCCAGCAGGGTTTTTGGGTCCTACAATGAGCAGTTCTTC.

The chain uses TRBV6-2 or TRBV6-3 and TRBJ2-7; 11 bases are a match to TRBD2. Unmatched junction bases numbered 10, after V lost 7 bases and J lost 5 bases. The CDR3 sequence is 15 residues long. CDR1 is MNHEY and CDR2 is SVGEGT in the germline V gene. The CDR3 DNA reads as TGTGCCAGCACCCTGCCTAGCGGGGGGTTCAACGAGCAGTACTTC. This translates into CASTLPSGGFNEQYF.

This chain connects TRBV29-1 to TRBJ2-3; 11 positions match TRBD2. V was pared by 4 bases and J by 2 bases, with 2 bases of the junction left unmatched. This CDR3 is 14 amino acids long. Germline-derived CDR1 and CDR2 are SQVTM and ANQGSEA. The CDR3 DNA is TGCAGCGTTGCACTAGCGGGGGTCACAGATACGCAGTATTTT. Translation gives CSVALAGVTDTQYF.

This chain connects TRBV5-1 to TRBJ2-3; D might be TRBD2 (5 bases). The germline V gene encodes CDR1 SGHRS and CDR2 YFSETQ. Between the trimmed V and J ends, which lost 0 bases and 4 bases, there was a span of 12 bases. CDR3 length equals 15 residues. The CDR3, as DNA: TGCGCCAGCAGCTTGGCGGGAAAGTATCCAGATACGCAGTATTTT. This sequence encodes CASSLAGKYPDTQYF.

The chain has TRBV28 and TRBJ1-2, with D uncertain. V lost 8 bases, J lost 4 bases, and 23 bases lay in between. There are 16 residues in the CDR3. Germline V gene lookup returns CDR1 MDHEN and CDR2 SYDVKM. DNA of the CDR3: TGTGCCAGCCGGCTGCAGGTCCCAAGAGGGATCTATGGCTACACCTTC. It yields the protein CASRLQVPRGIYGYTF.

The chain is built from TRBV2 and TRBJ2-3; D not certain. Germline CDR1 is SNHLY and CDR2 is FYNNEI. V was cut by 4 bases and J by 0 bases, with 11 bases left in between. The CDR3 has 15 residues. CDR3 protein: CASSVFRPSTDTQYF. In DNA form, the CDR3 reads TGTGCCAGCAGTGTCTTCAGACCGAGCACAGATACGCAGTATTTT.

The chain links TRBV19 to TRBJ2-7; possible D gene TRBD2, 5 bases. Trimming stripped 3 bases from V and 4 bases from J, with 19 bases between. This CDR3 is built from 16 residues. Germline-derived CDR1 and CDR2 are LNHDA and SQIVND (reference sequence). This CDR3 reads CASSITPIEGWYEQYF. The CDR3 coding sequence is TGTGCCAGTAGTATCACCCCAATCGAGGGATGGTACGAGCAGTACTTC.

J is TRBJ1-5 and V is TRBV3-1; D remains ambiguous. The V end was cut by 0 bases, the J end by 4 bases, with 7 bases between. Germline V CDR1 and CDR2: LGHDT, YNNKEL (reference sequence). The CDR3 length is 14 residues. The CDR3 reads CASSQDSQNQPQHF. CDR3 sequence (DNA): TGTGCCAGCAGCCAAGATTCACAGAATCAGCCCCAGCATTTT. Complete variable domain (other parts from reference TRBV3-1 and TRBJ1-5): DTAVSQTPKYLVTQMGNDKSIKCEQNLGHDTMYWYKQDSKKFLKIMFSYNNKELIINETVPNRFSPKSPDKAHLNLHINSLELGDSAVYFCASSQDSQNQPQHFGDGTRLSIL.

The chain carries TRBV5-1 and TRBJ2-5; the D call may be TRBD1 or TRBD2 (5 bases each). V was clipped by 2 bases and J by 2 bases, with 10 bases between them. CDR3 length equals 14 residues. CDR1 is SGHRS and CDR2 is YFSETQ in the germline V gene. CDR3 sequence: CASSLGTAQETQYF. For the CDR3, the DNA is TGCGCCAGCAGCTTAGGGACGGCTCAAGAGACCCAGTACTTC.

This chain links TRBV30 with TRBJ1-1, with D hard to call. CDR3 size: 14 residues. The germline V and J ends were trimmed by 5 bases and 6 bases, with 19 bases remaining between them. Germline loops: CDR1 GTSNPN, CDR2 SVGIG (reference sequence). This chain's CDR3 is CAWSGRRQEPEAFF. The CDR3 DNA reads TGTGCCTGGTCGGGTAGGAGGCAGGAGCCTGAAGCTTTCTTT.